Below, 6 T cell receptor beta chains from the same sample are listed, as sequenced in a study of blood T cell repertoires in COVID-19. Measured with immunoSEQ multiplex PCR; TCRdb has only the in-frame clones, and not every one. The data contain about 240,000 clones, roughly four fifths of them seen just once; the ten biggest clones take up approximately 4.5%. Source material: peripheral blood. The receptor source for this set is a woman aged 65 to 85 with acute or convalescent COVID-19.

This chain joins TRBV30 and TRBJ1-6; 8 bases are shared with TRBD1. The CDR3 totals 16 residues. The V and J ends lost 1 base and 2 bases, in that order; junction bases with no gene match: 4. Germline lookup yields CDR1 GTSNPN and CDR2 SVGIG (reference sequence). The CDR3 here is CAWSGTGGPYNSPLHF. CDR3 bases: TGTGCCTGGAGTGGAACAGGGGGGCCCTATAATTCACCCCTCCACTTT.

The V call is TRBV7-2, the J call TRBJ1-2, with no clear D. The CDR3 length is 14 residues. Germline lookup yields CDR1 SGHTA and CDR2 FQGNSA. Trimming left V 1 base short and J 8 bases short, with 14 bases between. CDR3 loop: CASSLGTQASGYTF. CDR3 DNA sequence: TGTGCCAGCAGCTTAGGGACTCAAGCGAGCGGCTACACCTTC.

The DNA of the CDR3 is TGTGCCACCAGCAGAGATCGGGGGGTAGGGCCCCAGCATTTT. It translates to CATSRDRGVGPQHF. The chain combines TRBV15 with TRBJ1-5; D possibly corresponds to TRBD1 (5 bases). This CDR3 comprises 14 residues. From germline, CDR1 is LNHNV and CDR2 YYDKDF (reference sequence). The V and J ends lost 0 bases and 9 bases respectively, with 12 bases between them.

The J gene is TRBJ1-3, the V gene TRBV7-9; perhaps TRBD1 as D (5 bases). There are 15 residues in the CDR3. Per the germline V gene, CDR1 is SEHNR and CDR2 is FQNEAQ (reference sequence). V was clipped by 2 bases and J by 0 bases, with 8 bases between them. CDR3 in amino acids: CASSLQGGSGNTIYF. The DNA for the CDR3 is TGTGCCAGCAGCTTACAGGGCGGCTCTGGAAACACCATATATTTT.

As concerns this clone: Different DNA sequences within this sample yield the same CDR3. CDR3 loop: CASSLQGNQETQYF. In nucleotides, the CDR3 is TGCGCCAGCAGCCTGCAGGGGAACCAAGAGACCCAGTACTTC. The V and J genes are TRBV5-1 and TRBJ2-5; D possibly corresponds to TRBD1 (6 bases). The CDR3 runs 14 residues. Trimming stripped 4 bases from V and 0 bases from J, with 10 bases between. Germline V gene sequence: CDR1 SGHRS, CDR2 YFSETQ.

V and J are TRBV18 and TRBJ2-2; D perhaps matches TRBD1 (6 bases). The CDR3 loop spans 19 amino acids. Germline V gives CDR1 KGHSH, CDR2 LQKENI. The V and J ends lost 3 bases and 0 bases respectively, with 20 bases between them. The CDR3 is CASSPPLRTVYANTGELFF. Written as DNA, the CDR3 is TGTGCCAGCTCACCCCCCCTAAGGACAGTCTACGCGAACACCGGGGAGCTGTTTTTT.